A single sample is the source of the 16 T cell receptor beta chains below, sequenced in a study of Ad26.COV2.S vaccination and SARS-CoV-2 variants. TCRdb keeps only in-frame clones here, not all; method: immunoSEQ multiplex PCR. The sample lists about 680,000 clones, more than 80% occurring once. Specified treatment: roughly 18 received Ad26.COV2.S at low or high dose, single or two shots; several received placebo; per-sample allocation not given. Material that was analyzed had been drawn on day 63 after the first vaccine or placebo injection. The sequencing here drew on peripheral blood, taken in a trial of Ad26.COV2.S vaccine versus placebo. These receptors came from a person between 18 and 65 years old who received the Ad26.COV2.S COVID-19 vaccine or a placebo.

The J gene is TRBJ2-7, the V gene TRBV30; D is unresolved. Trimming shortened V by 0 bases and J by 7 bases, and 13 bases separated the two germline ends. The CDR3 length is 13 residues. Germline-derived CDR1 and CDR2 are GTSNPN and SVGIG (reference sequence). CDR3 loop: CAWSVRAPREQYF. Written as DNA, the CDR3 is TGTGCCTGGAGTGTACGGGCACCCCGGGAGCAGTACTTC.

The chain couples TRBV5-6 to TRBJ1-6; weak D call: TRBD1 (5 bases). This CDR3 is built from 15 residues. CDR1 is SGHDT, CDR2 YYEEEE, per germline. The V gene lost 0 bases and the J gene lost 10 bases, with 14 bases spanning the gap. The CDR3 DNA is TGTGCCAGCAGCTTGGAGTGGTCAGGGCGGTCACCCCTCCACTTT. Residues: CASSLEWSGRSPLHF. Drawing the rest from reference TRBV5-6 and TRBJ1-6, the complete variable domain is DAGVTQSPTHLIKTRGQQVTLRCSPKSGHDTVSWYQQALGQGPQFIFQYYEEEERQRGNFPDRFSGHQFPNYSSELNVNALLLGDSALYLCASSLEWSGRSPLHFGNGTRLTVT.

The CDR3 bases are TGTGCCAGCAGCGCGAACGGGGCCACTAATGAAAAACTGTTTTTT. It translates to CASSANGATNEKLFF. This chain uses TRBV7-2 with TRBJ1-4; the D gene is possibly TRBD1 (5 bases). V shed 5 bases and J shed 2 bases, with 12 bases lying between them. The germline gives CDR1 SGHTA, CDR2 FQGNSA. The CDR3 loop spans 15 amino acids.

The rearrangement joins TRBV6-5 to TRBJ2-5; a possible D gene is TRBD1 (5 bases). The CDR3 spans 10 residues. The germline CDR1 and CDR2 sequences are MNHEY and SVGAGI. V lost 7 bases and J 5 bases, leaving 5 bases between the germline ends. The CDR3 region is CASTGETQYF. The CDR3 DNA reads TGTGCCAGCACAGGGGAGACCCAGTACTTC.

The chain recombines TRBV29-1 with TRBJ1-1; TRBD1 matches 7 bases. With 5 bases clipped from V and 5 bases from J, the junction kept 8 bases outside the gene matches. This CDR3 is built from 13 residues. The germline gives CDR1 SQVTM, CDR2 ANQGSEA. As DNA, the CDR3 is TGCAGCGTTAACGGACAGGAACGGACTGAAGCTTTCTTT. Translation gives CSVNGQERTEAFF.

This chain connects TRBV7-3 to TRBJ2-2, with D perhaps TRBD2 (6 bases). Germline V gene sequence: CDR1 SGHTA, CDR2 FQGTGA. V was cut by 5 bases and J by 2 bases, with 12 bases left in between. The CDR3 extends over 15 amino acids. CDR3 coding DNA: TGTGCCAGCAGCCCAGGACTACTCAACACCGGGGAGCTGTTTTTT. Its protein is CASSPGLLNTGELFF.

This sequence joins TRBV10-3 and TRBJ2-1, with TRBD2 identical over 11 bases. The CDR3 has 13 residues. V lost 10 bases, J lost 10 bases, and 9 bases stayed unmatched. The germline V gene has CDR1 ENHRY and CDR2 SYGVKD. In DNA, the CDR3 is TGTGCCACCCTCCTAGCGGGGGGAGCGGAGCAGTTCTTC. Its translation is CATLLAGGAEQFF.

The gene calls are TRBV20-1 and TRBJ1-3, with unresolved D. The CDR3 is made up of 15 amino acids. Between the trimmed V and J ends, which lost 3 bases and 0 bases, there was a span of 12 bases. CDR1 and CDR2 (germline): DFQATT, SNEGSKA (reference sequence). The CDR3 here is CSASLGFYSGNTIYF. CDR3 DNA sequence: TGCAGTGCTAGTTTGGGTTTCTACTCTGGAAACACCATATATTTT.

The gene calls are TRBV18 and TRBJ1-3, with D perhaps TRBD1 (6 bases). The CDR3 runs to 18 residues. Germline values: CDR1 KGHSH, CDR2 LQKENI. Trimming left V 3 bases short and J 0 bases short, with 18 bases between. The CDR3 nucleotides read TGTGCCAGCTCACCCTCCCAAACAGGGTCCCTCTCTGGAAACACCATATATTTT. As protein: CASSPSQTGSLSGNTIYF.

CDR3 protein: CASSPGTGENGYTF. The CDR3 DNA sequence: TGTGCCAGCTCACCGGGGACAGGGGAGAATGGCTACACCTTC. V usage is TRBV18 and J usage is TRBJ1-2, with 10 nucleotides matching TRBD1. The CDR3 sequence is 14 residues long. V dropped 3 bases and J dropped 6; count of bases not matched to a gene: 4. Germline loops: CDR1 KGHSH, CDR2 LQKENI.

The V and J genes are TRBV5-6 and TRBJ1-2; D call uncertain. This CDR3 has 13 amino acids. Germline CDR1 SGHDT, CDR2 YYEEEE. V was clipped by 1 base and J by 4 bases, with 8 bases between them. The DNA for the CDR3 is TGTGCCAGCAGCTTGCGAGGCAGCTATGGCTACACCTTC. Amino acids: CASSLRGSYGYTF.

V and J are TRBV7-2 and TRBJ2-1, with D perhaps matching TRBD1 (6 bases). The CDR3 length is 16 residues. V lost 3 bases and J lost 6, with 18 bases in between. Germline V CDR1 and CDR2: SGHTA, FQGNSA. CDR3 sequence: CASSLTYRVWGNEQFF. Here the CDR3 DNA reads TGTGCCAGCAGCTTGACTTACAGGGTCTGGGGCAATGAGCAGTTCTTC.

The chain joins TRBV27 to TRBJ2-1; D is perhaps TRBD2 (5 bases). The V end lost 6 bases, the J end lost 3 bases, and 9 bases lay between the germline ends. This CDR3 has 13 amino acids. Germline-derived CDR1 and CDR2 are MNHEY and SMNVEV (reference sequence). CDR3 region: CASRRELYNEQFF. The CDR3 DNA sequence: TGTGCCAGCAGGAGGGAACTCTACAATGAGCAGTTCTTC.

The gene calls are TRBV7-3 and TRBJ1-3; D is unresolved. The germline V gene encodes CDR1 SGHTA and CDR2 FQGTGA. V shed 0 bases and J shed 0 bases, with 3 bases lying between them. This CDR3 comprises 14 residues. The CDR3 DNA reads TGTGCCAGCAGCTTAACTCCCTCTGGAAACACCATATATTTT. Its translation: CASSLTPSGNTIYF.

The rearrangement uses TRBV6-5 and TRBJ1-2; the D is unclear. This CDR3 has 14 residues. CDR1 and CDR2 (germline): MNHEY, SVGAGI. V was clipped by 6 bases and J by 6 bases, with 17 bases between them. CDR3 protein: CASRGGLDLDGYTF. The CDR3 coding sequence is TGTGCCAGCAGGGGAGGACTCGATTTGGATGGCTACACCTTC.

The chain recombines TRBV18 with TRBJ2-2; a possible D gene is TRBD1 (6 bases). Trimming stripped 3 bases from V and 0 bases from J, with 17 bases between. Germline V lookup: CDR1 KGHSH, CDR2 LQKENI. This CDR3 comprises 18 residues. CDR3 amino acids: CASSPSLTGTSNTGELFF. The DNA for the CDR3 is TGTGCCAGCTCACCTTCGCTCACCGGGACATCGAACACCGGGGAGCTGTTTTTT.